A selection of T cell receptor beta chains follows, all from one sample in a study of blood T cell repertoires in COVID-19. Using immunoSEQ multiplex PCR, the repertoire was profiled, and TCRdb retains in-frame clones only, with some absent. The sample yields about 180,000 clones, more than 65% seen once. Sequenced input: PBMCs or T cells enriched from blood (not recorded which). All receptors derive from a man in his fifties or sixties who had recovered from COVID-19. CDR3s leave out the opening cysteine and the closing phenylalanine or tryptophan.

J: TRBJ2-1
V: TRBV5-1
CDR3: ASSLAGVGFYNEQF

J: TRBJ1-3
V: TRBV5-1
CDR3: ASSLGVRGNPDSGNTIY

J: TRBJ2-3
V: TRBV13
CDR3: ASSSQFQRVLTDTQY

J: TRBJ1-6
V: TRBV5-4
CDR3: ASSYQGPNSPLH

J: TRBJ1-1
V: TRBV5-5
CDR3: ASSLANYQGDTEAF

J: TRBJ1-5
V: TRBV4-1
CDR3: ASSQPDRGGNQPQH

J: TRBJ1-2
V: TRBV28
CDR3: ASSNPGQGSYT

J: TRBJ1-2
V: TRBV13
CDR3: ASSSNRGNGGYT

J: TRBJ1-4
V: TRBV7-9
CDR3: ASSPRVDNEKLF

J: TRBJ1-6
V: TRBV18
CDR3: ASSGTDNSPLH

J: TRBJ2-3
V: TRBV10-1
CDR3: ASKDSGRTDTQY

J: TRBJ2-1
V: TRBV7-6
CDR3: ASSEGLLAGPSYNEQF

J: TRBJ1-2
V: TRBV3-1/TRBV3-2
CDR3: ASSQAPNYGYT

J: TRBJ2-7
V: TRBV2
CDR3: ASSASPGGPNSYEQY

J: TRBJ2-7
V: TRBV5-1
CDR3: ASSLEGRSSYEQY

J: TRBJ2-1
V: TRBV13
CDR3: ASSFYRTSSYNEQF